This T cell receptor (beta chain) was sequenced in a study of T cell responses to AZD1222 COVID-19 vaccine. CDR1 is SGDLS and CDR2 is YYNGEE in the germline V gene. V was shortened by 0 bases and J by 0 bases, with 9 bases between the two germline ends. This CDR3 contains 16 residues. TCRdb's copy holds only in-frame clones and misses some; the assay was immunoSEQ multiplex PCR. The sample includes about 140,000 clones, less than 95% seen only once; the top ten take roughly 7.6%. The chain employs TRBV9 and TRBJ2-2, with D possibly matching TRBD2 (5 bases). The clonotype was recovered from an adult who received the MenACWY meningococcal vaccine as a control. The source was peripheral blood, collected 28 days after the second dose of the MenACWY control vaccine. The CDR3 coding sequence is TGTGCCAGCAGCGTAGGAGGGAGCCCGAACACCGGGGAGCTGTTTTTT. It codes for CASSVGGSPNTGELFF.